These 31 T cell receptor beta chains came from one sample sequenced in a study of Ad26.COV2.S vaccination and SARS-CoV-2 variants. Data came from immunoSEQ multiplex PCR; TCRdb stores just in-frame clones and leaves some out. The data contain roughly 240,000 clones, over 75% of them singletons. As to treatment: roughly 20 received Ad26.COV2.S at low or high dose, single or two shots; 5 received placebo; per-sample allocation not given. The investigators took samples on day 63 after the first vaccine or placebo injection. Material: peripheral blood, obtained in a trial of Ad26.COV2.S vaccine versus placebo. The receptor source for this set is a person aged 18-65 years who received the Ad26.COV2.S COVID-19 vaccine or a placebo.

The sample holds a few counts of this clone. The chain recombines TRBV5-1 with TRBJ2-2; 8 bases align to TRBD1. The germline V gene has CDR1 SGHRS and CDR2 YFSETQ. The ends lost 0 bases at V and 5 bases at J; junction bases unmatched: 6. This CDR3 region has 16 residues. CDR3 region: CASSLGAGGFTGELFF. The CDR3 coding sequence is TGCGCCAGCAGCTTGGGGGCAGGGGGCTTTACCGGGGAGCTGTTTTTT.

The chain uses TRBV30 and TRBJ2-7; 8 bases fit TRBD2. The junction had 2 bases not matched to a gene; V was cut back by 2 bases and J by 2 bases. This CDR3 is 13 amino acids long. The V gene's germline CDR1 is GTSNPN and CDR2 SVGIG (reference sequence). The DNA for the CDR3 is TGTGCCTGGAGTAGAGCGGGAGCCTACGAGCAGTACTTC. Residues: CAWSRAGAYEQYF.

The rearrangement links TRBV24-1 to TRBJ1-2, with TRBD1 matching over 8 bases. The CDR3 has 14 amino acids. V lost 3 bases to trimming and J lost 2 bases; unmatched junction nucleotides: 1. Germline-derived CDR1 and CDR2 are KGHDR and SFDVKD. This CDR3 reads CATSDRDRNYGYTF. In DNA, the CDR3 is TGTGCCACCAGTGATCGGGACAGGAACTATGGCTACACCTTC.

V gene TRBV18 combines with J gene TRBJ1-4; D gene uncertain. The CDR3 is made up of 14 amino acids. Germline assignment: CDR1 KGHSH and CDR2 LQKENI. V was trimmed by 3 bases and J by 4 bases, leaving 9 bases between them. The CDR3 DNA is TGTGCCAGCTCACCCCGGGAGAGTAATGAAAAACTGTTTTTT. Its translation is CASSPRESNEKLFF.

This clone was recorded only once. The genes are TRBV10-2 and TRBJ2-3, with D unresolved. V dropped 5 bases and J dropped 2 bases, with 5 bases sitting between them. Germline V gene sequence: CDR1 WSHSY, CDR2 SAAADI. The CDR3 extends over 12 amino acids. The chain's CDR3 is CASSLATDTQYF. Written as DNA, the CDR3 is TGCGCCAGCAGTCTTGCCACAGATACGCAGTATTTT.

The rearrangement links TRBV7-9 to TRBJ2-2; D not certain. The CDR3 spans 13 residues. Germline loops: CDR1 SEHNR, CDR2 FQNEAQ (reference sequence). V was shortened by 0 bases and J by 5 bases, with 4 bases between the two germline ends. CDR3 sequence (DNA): TGTGCCAGCAGCTTAGCAGGGACCGGGGAGCTGTTTTTT. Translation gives CASSLAGTGELFF.

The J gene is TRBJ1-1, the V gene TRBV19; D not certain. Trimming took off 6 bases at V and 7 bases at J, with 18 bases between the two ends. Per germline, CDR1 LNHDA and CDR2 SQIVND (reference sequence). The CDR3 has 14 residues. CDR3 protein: CASSLNSGPLEAFF. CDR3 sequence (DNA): TGTGCCAGTAGCCTGAACTCCGGCCCCCTTGAAGCTTTCTTT.

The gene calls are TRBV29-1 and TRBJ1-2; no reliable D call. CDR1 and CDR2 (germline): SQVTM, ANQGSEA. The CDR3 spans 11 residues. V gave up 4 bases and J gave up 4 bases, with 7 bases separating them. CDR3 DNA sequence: TGCAGCGTTGCTCAGGTCTATGGCTACACCTTC. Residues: CSVAQVYGYTF.

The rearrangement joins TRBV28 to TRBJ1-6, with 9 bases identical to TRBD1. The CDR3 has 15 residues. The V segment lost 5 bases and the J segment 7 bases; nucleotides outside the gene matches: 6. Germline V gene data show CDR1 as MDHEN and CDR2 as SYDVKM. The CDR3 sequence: CASSEQGAQNSPLHF. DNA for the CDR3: TGTGCCAGCAGTGAACAGGGGGCTCAGAATTCACCCCTCCACTTT.

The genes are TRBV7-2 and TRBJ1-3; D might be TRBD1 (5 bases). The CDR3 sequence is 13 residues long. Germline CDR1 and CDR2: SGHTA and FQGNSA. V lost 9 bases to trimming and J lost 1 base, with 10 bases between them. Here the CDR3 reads CASGGGSGNTIYF. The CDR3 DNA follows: TGTGCCAGTGGGGGAGGATCTGGAAACACCATATATTTT.

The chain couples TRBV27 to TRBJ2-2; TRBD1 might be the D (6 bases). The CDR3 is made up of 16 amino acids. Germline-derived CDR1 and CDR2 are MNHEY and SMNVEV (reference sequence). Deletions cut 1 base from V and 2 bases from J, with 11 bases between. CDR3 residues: CASSLFFRGNTGELFF. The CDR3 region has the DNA TGTGCCAGCAGTTTATTTTTCAGGGGTAACACCGGGGAGCTGTTTTTT.

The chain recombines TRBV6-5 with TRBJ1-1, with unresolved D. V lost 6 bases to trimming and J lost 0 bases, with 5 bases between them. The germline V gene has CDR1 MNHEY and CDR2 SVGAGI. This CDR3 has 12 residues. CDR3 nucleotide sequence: TGTGCCAGCAGAACTATGAACACTGAAGCTTTCTTT. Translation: CASRTMNTEAFF.

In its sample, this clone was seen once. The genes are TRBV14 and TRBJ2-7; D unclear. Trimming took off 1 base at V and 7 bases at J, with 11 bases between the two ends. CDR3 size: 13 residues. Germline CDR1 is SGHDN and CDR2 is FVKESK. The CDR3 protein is CASSQGAAGEQYF. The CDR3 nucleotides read TGTGCCAGCAGCCAAGGGGCGGCTGGGGAGCAGTACTTC. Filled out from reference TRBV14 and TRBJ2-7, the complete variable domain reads EAGVTQFPSHSVIEKGQTVTLRCDPISGHDNLYWYRRVMGKEIKFLLHFVKESKQDESGMPNNRFLAERTGGTYSTLKVQPAELEDSGVYFCASSQGAAGEQYFGPGTRLTVT.

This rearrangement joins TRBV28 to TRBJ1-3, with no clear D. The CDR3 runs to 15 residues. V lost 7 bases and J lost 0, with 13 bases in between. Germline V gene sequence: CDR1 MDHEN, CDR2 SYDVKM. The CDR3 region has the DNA TGTGCCAGCAATCCCCAGGCCACCTCTGGAAACACCATATATTTT. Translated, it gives CASNPQATSGNTIYF.

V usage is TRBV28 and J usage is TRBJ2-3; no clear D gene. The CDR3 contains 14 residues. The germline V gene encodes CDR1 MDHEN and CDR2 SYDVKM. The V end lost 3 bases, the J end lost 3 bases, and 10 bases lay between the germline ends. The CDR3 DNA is TGTGCCAGCAGTTTTTTTAGTTTGACAGATACGCAGTATTTT. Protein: CASSFFSLTDTQYF.

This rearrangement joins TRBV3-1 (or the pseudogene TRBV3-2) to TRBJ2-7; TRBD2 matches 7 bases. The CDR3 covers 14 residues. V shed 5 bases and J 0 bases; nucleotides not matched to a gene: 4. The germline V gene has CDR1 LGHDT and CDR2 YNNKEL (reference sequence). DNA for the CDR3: TGTGCCAGCAGCGTCGGCGGGGGCTCCTACGAGCAGTACTTC. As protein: CASSVGGGSYEQYF.

CDR3 sequence (DNA): TGTGCCAGCAGTGGAAGACACCCGAGTTATGGCTACACCTTC. Translation gives CASSGRHPSYGYTF. V gene TRBV2 combines with J gene TRBJ1-2; D unresolved. CDR1 SNHLY and CDR2 FYNNEI come from the germline V gene. V was shortened by 4 bases and J by 5 bases, with 14 bases between the two germline ends. The CDR3 loop spans 14 amino acids.

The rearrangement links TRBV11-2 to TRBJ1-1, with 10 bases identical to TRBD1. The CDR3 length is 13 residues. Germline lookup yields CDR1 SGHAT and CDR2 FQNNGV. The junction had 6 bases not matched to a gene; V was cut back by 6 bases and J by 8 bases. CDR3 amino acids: CASSPTGGKEAFF. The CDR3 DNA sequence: TGTGCCAGCAGTCCGACAGGGGGCAAAGAAGCTTTCTTT. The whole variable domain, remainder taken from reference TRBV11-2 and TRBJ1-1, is EAGVAQSPRYKIIEKRQSVAFWCNPISGHATLYWYQQILGQGPKLLIQFQNNGVVDDSQLPKDRFSAERLKGVDSTLKIQPAKLEDSAVYLCASSPTGGKEAFFGQGTRLTVV.

Here the CDR3 reads CASSPDMDREYGYTF. CDR3 DNA sequence: TGTGCCAGCAGCCCGGACATGGACAGGGAATATGGCTACACCTTC. The gene calls are TRBV7-9 and TRBJ1-2, with TRBD1 identical over 8 bases. This CDR3 region has 15 residues. CDR1 and CDR2 (germline): SEHNR, FQNEAQ (reference sequence). Trimming took 5 bases from V and 5 from J; bases not matched to a gene: 10.

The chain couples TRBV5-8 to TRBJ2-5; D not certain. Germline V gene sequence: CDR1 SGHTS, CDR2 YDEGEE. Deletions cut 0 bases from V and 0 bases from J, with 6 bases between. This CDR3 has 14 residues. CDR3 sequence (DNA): TGTGCCAGCAGCTTGGCCGCAAACCAAGAGACCCAGTACTTC. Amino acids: CASSLAANQETQYF.

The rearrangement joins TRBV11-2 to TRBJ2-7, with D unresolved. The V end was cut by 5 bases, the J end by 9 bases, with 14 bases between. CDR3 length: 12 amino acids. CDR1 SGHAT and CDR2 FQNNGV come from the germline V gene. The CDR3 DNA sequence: TGTGCCAGCAGCCCCGGTCCCCGTGGGCAGTACTTC. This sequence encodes CASSPGPRGQYF.

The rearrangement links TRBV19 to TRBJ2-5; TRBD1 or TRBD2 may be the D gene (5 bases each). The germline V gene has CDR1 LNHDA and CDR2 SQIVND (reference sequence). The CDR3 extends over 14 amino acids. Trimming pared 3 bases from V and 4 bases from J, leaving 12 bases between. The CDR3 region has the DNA TGTGCCAGTAGTATGGGGCAGGGACGAGAGACCCAGTACTTC. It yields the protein CASSMGQGRETQYF.

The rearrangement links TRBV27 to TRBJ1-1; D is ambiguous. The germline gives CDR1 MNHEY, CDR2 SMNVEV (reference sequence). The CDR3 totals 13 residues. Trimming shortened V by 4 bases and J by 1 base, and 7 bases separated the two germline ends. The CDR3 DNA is TGTGCCAGCAGTTCCACGAGGAACACTGAAGCTTTCTTT. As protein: CASSSTRNTEAFF.

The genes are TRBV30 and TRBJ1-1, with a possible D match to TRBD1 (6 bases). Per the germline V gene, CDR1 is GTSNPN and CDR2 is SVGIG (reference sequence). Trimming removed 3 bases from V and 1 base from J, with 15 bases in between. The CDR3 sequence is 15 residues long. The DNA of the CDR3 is TGTGCCTGGAGCCTAGGGGGTCAGACGAACACTGAAGCTTTCTTT. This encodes CAWSLGGQTNTEAFF.

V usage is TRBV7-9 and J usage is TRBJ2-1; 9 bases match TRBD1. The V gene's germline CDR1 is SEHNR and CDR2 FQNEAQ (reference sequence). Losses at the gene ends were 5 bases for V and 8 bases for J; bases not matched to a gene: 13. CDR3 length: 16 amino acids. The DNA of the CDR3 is TGTGCCAGCAGCCCTCGCTCCCGGACAGGGGTGGATGAGCAGTTCTTC. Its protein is CASSPRSRTGVDEQFF.

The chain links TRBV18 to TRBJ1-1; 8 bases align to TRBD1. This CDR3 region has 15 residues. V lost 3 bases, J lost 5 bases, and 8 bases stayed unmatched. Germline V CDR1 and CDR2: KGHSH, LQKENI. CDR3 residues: CASSPPYRGETEAFF. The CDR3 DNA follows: TGTGCCAGCTCACCCCCGTACAGGGGGGAGACTGAAGCTTTCTTT. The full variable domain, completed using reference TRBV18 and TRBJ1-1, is NAGVMQNPRHLVRRRGQEARLRCSPMKGHSHVYWYRQLPEEGLKFMVYLQKENIIDESGMPKERFSAEFPKEGPSILRIQQVVRGDSAAYFCASSPPYRGETEAFFGQGTRLTVV.

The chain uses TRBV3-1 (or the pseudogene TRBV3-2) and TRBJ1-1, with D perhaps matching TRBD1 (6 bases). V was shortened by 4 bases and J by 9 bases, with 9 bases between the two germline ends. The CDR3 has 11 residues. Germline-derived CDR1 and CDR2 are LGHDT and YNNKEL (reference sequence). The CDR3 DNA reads TGTGCCAGCAGCCGTGGGGGCAAAGCTTTCTTT. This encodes CASSRGGKAFF.

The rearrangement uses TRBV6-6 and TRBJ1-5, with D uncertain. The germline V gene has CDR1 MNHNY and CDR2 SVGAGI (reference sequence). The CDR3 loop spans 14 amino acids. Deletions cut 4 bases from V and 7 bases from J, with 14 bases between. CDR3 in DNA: TGTGCCAGCAGTTCCCCTCCAAGCCCGCAGCCCCAGCATTTT. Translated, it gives CASSSPPSPQPQHF.

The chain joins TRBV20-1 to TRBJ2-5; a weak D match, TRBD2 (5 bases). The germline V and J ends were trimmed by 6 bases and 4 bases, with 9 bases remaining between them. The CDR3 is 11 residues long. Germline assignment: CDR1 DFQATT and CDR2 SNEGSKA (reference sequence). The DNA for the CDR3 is TGCAGTGCCGGGGAAAGAGAGACCCAGTACTTC. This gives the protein CSAGERETQYF.

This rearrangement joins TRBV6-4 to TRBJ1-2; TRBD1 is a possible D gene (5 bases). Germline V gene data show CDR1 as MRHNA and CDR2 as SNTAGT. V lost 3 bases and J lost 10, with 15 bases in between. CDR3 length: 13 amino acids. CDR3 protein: CASSESWGSDYTF. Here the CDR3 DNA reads TGTGCCAGCAGTGAGAGTTGGGGGAGTGACTACACCTTC.

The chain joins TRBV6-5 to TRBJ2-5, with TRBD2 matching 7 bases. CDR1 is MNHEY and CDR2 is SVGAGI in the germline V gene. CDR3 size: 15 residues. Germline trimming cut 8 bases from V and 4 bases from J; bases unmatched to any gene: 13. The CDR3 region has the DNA TGTGCCAGCCACGGCAGAACTAGCGTCCCAGAGACCCAGTACTTC. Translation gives CASHGRTSVPETQYF.